This passage covers 24 T cell receptor beta chains from one sample sequenced in a study of T cell responses to AZD1222 COVID-19 vaccine. This table comes from immunoSEQ multiplex PCR, and its TCRdb copy is limited to in-frame clones, with some not included. The sample has 100,000 to 110,000 clones, around 87% seen once. Specimen: peripheral blood, collected on day 0 of MenACWY control vaccination. The source of these receptors is an adult in good health.

This chain joins TRBV28 and TRBJ1-6; D is perhaps TRBD1 (5 bases). The CDR3 totals 19 residues. The V end was cut by 2 bases, the J end by 4 bases, with 21 bases between. The germline gives CDR1 MDHEN, CDR2 SYDVKM. CDR3 protein: CASSLGPAAGRDYNSPLHF. The DNA for the CDR3 is TGTGCCAGCAGTTTAGGTCCGGCGGCAGGGAGGGATTATAATTCACCCCTCCACTTT.

This clone turned up a few times. The chain employs TRBV10-3 and TRBJ2-7; D call uncertain. The CDR3 contains 11 residues. V dropped 6 bases and J dropped 3 bases, with 6 bases sitting between them. CDR1 is ENHRY, CDR2 SYGVKD, per germline. CDR3 nucleotide sequence: TGTGCCATCAGGCAGGACTACGAGCAGTACTTC. Protein: CAIRQDYEQYF.

The chain is built from TRBV27 and TRBJ1-1; D is uncertain. Germline CDR1 is MNHEY and CDR2 is SMNVEV (reference sequence). Trimming took 7 bases from V and 1 from J, leaving 22 bases between them. The CDR3 runs to 17 residues. CDR3 in DNA: TGTGCCAGCATCCCCAGAGAGGGTACGGAGAGGAACACTGAAGCTTTCTTT. Translating gives CASIPREGTERNTEAFF.

The chain recombines TRBV5-1 with TRBJ2-7; D unclear. V shed 2 bases and J shed 3 bases, with 15 bases lying between them. The length of the CDR3 is 15 residues. Looked up from germline, CDR1 is SGHRS and CDR2 is YFSETQ. CDR3 sequence (DNA): TGCGCCAGCAGCTTCATAGGGCTTTCAGGCTACGAGCAGTACTTC. Amino acids: CASSFIGLSGYEQYF.

In the case of this clone: The sample contains more than one DNA sequence encoding this CDR3. The genes are TRBV28 and TRBJ1-2; no clear D. CDR3 size: 13 residues. Germline V gives CDR1 MDHEN, CDR2 SYDVKM. V gave up 1 base and J gave up 3 bases, with 6 bases separating them. The DNA of the CDR3 is TGTGCCAGCAGTTTATCCCCAGACTATGGCTACACCTTC. As protein: CASSLSPDYGYTF.

The CDR3 nucleotides read TGCGCCAGCAGCCAAGATTTTAGCTCGTACATTCAGTACTTC. Residues: CASSQDFSSYIQYF. The chain carries TRBV4-3 and TRBJ2-4, with D uncertain. CDR1 is LGHNA and CDR2 is YSLEER in the germline V gene. The CDR3 runs to 14 residues. Trimming pared 0 bases from V and 8 bases from J, leaving 11 bases between.

The chain uses TRBV5-5 and TRBJ2-5; unclear D gene. V lost 2 bases and J lost 1, with 21 bases in between. Per the germline V gene, CDR1 is SGHKS and CDR2 is YYEKEE (reference sequence). The CDR3 is 18 amino acids. Here the CDR3 DNA reads TGTGCCAGCAGCTTCAAGGTGAGGCTACCAGGAACCCAAGAGACCCAGTACTTC. The encoded protein is CASSFKVRLPGTQETQYF. Variable domain in full (rest from reference TRBV5-5 and TRBJ2-5): DAGVTQSPTHLIKTRGQQVTLRCSPISGHKSVSWYQQVLGQGPQFIFQYYEKEERGRGNFPDRFSARQFPNYSSELNVNALLLGDSALYLCASSFKVRLPGTQETQYFGPGTRLLVL.

The J gene is TRBJ1-4, the V gene TRBV28; 8 bases are shared with TRBD1. This CDR3 region has 14 residues. V gave up 6 bases and J gave up 7 bases; unmatched junction bases: 7. Germline CDR1 and CDR2: MDHEN and SYDVKM. The DNA of the CDR3 is TGTGCCAGCAGCAACAGGGGGTTCCGTGAAAAACTGTTTTTT. It is translated as CASSNRGFREKLFF.

The chain uses TRBV9 and TRBJ1-2, with TRBD1 as a possible D gene (5 bases). The CDR3 sequence is 13 residues long. Per germline, CDR1 SGDLS and CDR2 YYNGEE. Trimming stripped 3 bases from V and 3 bases from J, with 9 bases between. The DNA of the CDR3 is TGTGCCAGCAGCGGGACGGGACACTATGGCTACACCTTC. Protein sequence: CASSGTGHYGYTF.

The table lists this clone with a few counts. The rearrangement links TRBV3-1 (or the pseudogene TRBV3-2) to TRBJ1-5; 8 bases fit TRBD1. V dropped 3 bases and J dropped 4; count of bases not matched to a gene: 5. There are 15 residues in the CDR3. The germline V gene encodes CDR1 LGHDT and CDR2 YNNKEL (reference sequence). CDR3 loop: CASSHCDRGNQPQHF. CDR3 DNA sequence: TGTGCCAGCAGCCATTGCGACAGGGGTAATCAGCCCCAGCATTTT.

This chain uses TRBV7-6 with TRBJ2-7, with 8 bases identical to TRBD1. The CDR3 sequence is 15 residues long. V was pared by 1 base and J by 7 bases, with 9 bases of the junction left unmatched. Germline lookup yields CDR1 SGHVS and CDR2 FNYEAQ. The CDR3 is CASSLEGQGAREQYF. CDR3 nucleotide sequence: TGTGCCAGCAGCTTAGAAGGACAGGGTGCGCGAGAGCAGTACTTC.

This sequence joins TRBV19 and TRBJ1-5, with D possibly being TRBD1 (6 bases). V lost 6 bases and J lost 5, with 14 bases in between. CDR1 LNHDA and CDR2 SQIVND come from the germline V gene (reference sequence). The CDR3 spans 14 residues. Written as DNA, the CDR3 is TGTGCCAGTAGGGAGGGGGGCTCGGATCAGCCCCAGCATTTT. Protein: CASREGGSDQPQHF.

CDR3 sequence (DNA): TGTGCCTGGAGTATCGTCCCCGGGGAGCTGTTTTTT. It encodes CAWSIVPGELFF. V gene TRBV30 combines with J gene TRBJ2-2; D remains unclear. The germline V gene encodes CDR1 GTSNPN and CDR2 SVGIG (reference sequence). This CDR3 has 12 residues. Between the trimmed V and J ends, which lost 2 bases and 6 bases, there was a span of 7 bases.

The count of this clone is one. The CDR3 loop is CASSPGDRDQETQYF. In DNA, the CDR3 is TGTGCCAGCAGTCCGGGGGACAGGGACCAAGAGACCCAGTACTTC. The V gene is TRBV6-5, the J gene TRBJ2-5; TRBD1 agrees at 9 bases. V lost 5 bases to trimming and J lost 0 bases; unmatched junction nucleotides: 4. CDR1 is MNHEY, CDR2 SVGAGI, per germline. The CDR3 is 15 amino acids.

Concerning this clone itself: Distinct nucleotide sequences in the sample also encode this CDR3. The chain uses TRBV28 and TRBJ2-7, with D possibly being TRBD2 (6 bases). The V and J ends lost 2 bases and 0 bases respectively, with 8 bases between them. This CDR3 spans 14 amino acids. From germline, CDR1 is MDHEN and CDR2 SYDVKM. In DNA, the CDR3 is TGTGCCAGCAGTTTAGGAGGGAGCTCCTACGAGCAGTACTTC. Translating gives CASSLGGSSYEQYF.

The rearrangement joins TRBV28 to TRBJ1-4; TRBD1 is a possible D gene (5 bases). Germline values: CDR1 MDHEN, CDR2 SYDVKM. The CDR3 runs 14 residues. V dropped 6 bases and J dropped 8 bases, with 16 bases sitting between them. The CDR3 region has the DNA TGTGCCAGCAGCAGGCGGGGGGAGGGGGAAAAACTGTTTTTT. Amino acids: CASSRRGEGEKLFF.

V and J are TRBV12-3 or TRBV12-4 and TRBJ1-2; the D gene is possibly TRBD1 (5 bases). The CDR3 runs to 13 residues. With 6 bases removed from V and 4 bases from J, the gap between germline ends came to 12 bases. In nucleotides, the CDR3 is TGTGCCAGCAGCGGTGGGGGTGGCTATGGCTACACCTTC. It encodes CASSGGGGYGYTF.

This chain connects TRBV7-9 to TRBJ2-1; D is ambiguous. CDR1 is SEHNR, CDR2 FQNEAQ, per germline (reference sequence). The CDR3 covers 12 residues. The ends were cut back, 5 bases at V and 5 bases at J, with 7 bases in the middle. In DNA, the CDR3 is TGTGCCAGCAGCCGACGGAACAATGAGCAGTTCTTC. It is translated as CASSRRNNEQFF.

This CDR3 reads CASSIRANEKLFF. Here the CDR3 DNA reads TGTGCCAGTAGTATACGGGCTAATGAAAAACTGTTTTTT. The chain links TRBV19 to TRBJ1-4; D is unresolved. Germline V gives CDR1 LNHDA, CDR2 SQIVND (reference sequence). This CDR3 spans 13 amino acids. The V and J ends lost 2 bases and 3 bases respectively, with 4 bases between them.

J is TRBJ2-3 and V is TRBV12-5; 11 bases agree with TRBD2. The CDR3 consists of 17 residues. The V gene's germline CDR1 is LGHNT and CDR2 FRNRAP. Trimming at V came to 1 base and at J to 4 bases, leaving 7 bases not matched to a gene. The CDR3 here is CASGLAPTSGKPDTQYF. In nucleotides, the CDR3 is TGTGCTAGTGGTTTGGCCCCGACTAGCGGGAAGCCAGATACGCAGTATTTT.

The chain carries TRBV6-5 and TRBJ1-5, with TRBD1 identical over 7 bases. Germline V lookup: CDR1 MNHEY, CDR2 SVGAGI. The CDR3 is 15 amino acids. The ends lost 4 bases at V and 9 bases at J; junction bases unmatched: 12. CDR3 DNA: TGTGCCAGCAGTTTAGCTACCAGGGGGTCAGCGCCCCAGCATTTT. It encodes CASSLATRGSAPQHF.

This clone was detected a few times. The genes are TRBV3-1 (or the pseudogene TRBV3-2) and TRBJ1-6, with 8 positions matching TRBD1. The length of the CDR3 is 14 residues. The V and J ends lost 4 bases and 10 bases, in that order; junction bases with no gene match: 6. The germline V gene encodes CDR1 LGHDT and CDR2 YNNKEL (reference sequence). The CDR3 nucleotides are TGTGCCAGCAGCCCCTCGACAGGGGAGTCACCCCTCCACTTT. This encodes CASSPSTGESPLHF.

This chain links TRBV6-5 with TRBJ2-2; the D is unclear. The CDR3 loop spans 15 amino acids. Trimming shortened V by 8 bases and J by 3 bases, and 16 bases separated the two germline ends. CDR1 is MNHEY and CDR2 is SVGAGI in the germline V gene. CDR3 in DNA: TGTGCCAGCTCCTCGTGGCGCGGAGACACCGGGGAGCTGTTTTTT. Translation gives CASSSWRGDTGELFF.

The gene calls are TRBV6-2 or TRBV6-3 and TRBJ2-7, with a tentative D call TRBD1 (6 bases). V was cut by 0 bases and J by 0 bases, with 12 bases left in between. The V gene's germline CDR1 is MNHEY and CDR2 SVGEGT. This CDR3 spans 16 amino acids. CDR3 region: CASSYSSGARSYEQYF. DNA of the CDR3: TGTGCCAGCAGTTACTCGTCAGGGGCCCGCTCCTACGAGCAGTACTTC.